The rows below give T cell receptor beta chains drawn from one sample of a study of blood T cell repertoires in COVID-19. Profiled with immunoSEQ multiplex PCR; TCRdb holds only in-frame clones, not every one. The table has more than 200,000 clones, around 89% seen once. The sequencing sample was made of PBMCs or T cells enriched from blood (not recorded which). The receptors come from a woman aged 25 to 39 who had recovered from COVID-19. CDR3s include the opening cysteine and the closing phenylalanine or tryptophan. Fields, in order: CDR3 protein, CDR3 length, D gene, V gene. The D gene is left open where the match is weak.

CDR3 protein: CASSLSGLSYEQYF
CDR3 length: 14
D gene: -
V gene: TRBV5-1

CDR3 protein: CASSLGGAQTGHYGYTF
CDR3 length: 17
D gene: -
V gene: TRBV5-4

CDR3 protein: CASREAGVFHQPQHF
CDR3 length: 15
D gene: -
V gene: TRBV2

CDR3 protein: CAWGFGDRGYEQYF
CDR3 length: 14
D gene: TRBD1
V gene: TRBV30

CDR3 protein: CASSQDGGSNSYEQYF
CDR3 length: 16
D gene: -
V gene: TRBV4-2

CDR3 protein: CASSPGFRDTGELFF
CDR3 length: 15
D gene: -
V gene: TRBV5-1

CDR3 protein: CASSQGSFSNQPQHF
CDR3 length: 15
D gene: -
V gene: TRBV7-6

CDR3 protein: CASSLGSLAGVQNEQFF
CDR3 length: 17
D gene: TRBD2
V gene: TRBV7-9

CDR3 protein: CASRDRGYYYGYTF
CDR3 length: 14
D gene: TRBD1
V gene: TRBV2

CDR3 protein: CASTPGAGELFF
CDR3 length: 12
D gene: -
V gene: TRBV18

CDR3 protein: CASSQEPGLDFGEQFF
CDR3 length: 16
D gene: -
V gene: TRBV14

CDR3 protein: CASSPRDISYNEQFF
CDR3 length: 15
D gene: -
V gene: TRBV7-9

CDR3 protein: CASRIRLTDSNQPQHF
CDR3 length: 16
D gene: -
V gene: TRBV19

CDR3 protein: CASSLLEGNTEAFF
CDR3 length: 14
D gene: -
V gene: TRBV11-2

CDR3 protein: CASSQAAGTSGFYEQYF
CDR3 length: 17
D gene: TRBD2
V gene: TRBV4-3

CDR3 protein: CASSIRTGLNTEAFF
CDR3 length: 15
D gene: -
V gene: TRBV19

CDR3 protein: CASSVTSRVGEQYF
CDR3 length: 14
D gene: -
V gene: TRBV19

CDR3 protein: CSVDGQSQETQYF
CDR3 length: 13
D gene: -
V gene: TRBV29-1

CDR3 protein: CASKVAGVPYEQYF
CDR3 length: 14
D gene: TRBD2
V gene: TRBV5-4

CDR3 protein: CASSLAHAGVSYEQYF
CDR3 length: 16
D gene: TRBD2
V gene: TRBV5-1

CDR3 protein: CASSRGLSSYNEQFF
CDR3 length: 15
D gene: TRBD1
V gene: TRBV18

CDR3 protein: CASSSNRASEAFF
CDR3 length: 13
D gene: -
V gene: TRBV19

CDR3 protein: CASSPIDSLNTEAFF
CDR3 length: 15
D gene: -
V gene: TRBV18

CDR3 protein: CASSLSGTRYGYTF
CDR3 length: 14
D gene: -
V gene: TRBV2

CDR3 protein: CASSVRLAGTRDTQYF
CDR3 length: 16
D gene: TRBD2
V gene: TRBV28

CDR3 protein: CASSTRSRTGYYTF
CDR3 length: 14
D gene: TRBD1
V gene: TRBV6-1

CDR3 protein: CASSDDKARGYTF
CDR3 length: 13
D gene: -
V gene: TRBV5-1

CDR3 protein: CASSLLASGTDTQYF
CDR3 length: 15
D gene: -
V gene: TRBV27

CDR3 protein: CASSTSDRFMGQYF
CDR3 length: 14
D gene: TRBD1
V gene: TRBV7-9

CDR3 protein: CASSLGQGGVTDTQYF
CDR3 length: 16
D gene: TRBD1
V gene: TRBV18

CDR3 protein: CASSPPLMVAEHNEQFF
CDR3 length: 17
D gene: -
V gene: TRBV18

CDR3 protein: CASSWKRTSGASNEQFF
CDR3 length: 17
D gene: TRBD2
V gene: TRBV11-3

CDR3 protein: CASSLARAGTEAFF
CDR3 length: 14
D gene: -
V gene: TRBV11-2

CDR3 protein: CASSLAGTSDEQFF
CDR3 length: 14
D gene: TRBD2
V gene: TRBV7-6

CDR3 protein: CASSLDLGGEAFF
CDR3 length: 13
D gene: -
V gene: TRBV11-3

CDR3 protein: CASSIGAGGFQETQYF
CDR3 length: 16
D gene: TRBD2
V gene: TRBV19

CDR3 protein: CASSWEGKYTEAFF
CDR3 length: 14
D gene: -
V gene: TRBV19

CDR3 protein: CASSLEGRSQETQYF
CDR3 length: 15
D gene: -
V gene: TRBV5-1

CDR3 protein: CASSPPWADTHTGELFF
CDR3 length: 17
D gene: -
V gene: TRBV18

CDR3 protein: CASRQSGSSYNEQFF
CDR3 length: 15
D gene: TRBD2
V gene: TRBV4-2

CDR3 protein: CASSQVRGCGDTEAFF
CDR3 length: 16
D gene: -
V gene: TRBV3-1/TRBV3-2

CDR3 protein: CASRGETTANYGYTF
CDR3 length: 15
D gene: -
V gene: TRBV6-5

CDR3 protein: CASSFVTSGGRETQYF
CDR3 length: 16
D gene: TRBD2
V gene: TRBV27

CDR3 protein: CASSRRGGMSTDTQYF
CDR3 length: 16
D gene: -
V gene: TRBV7-9

CDR3 protein: CASSLLRGRAYEQYF
CDR3 length: 15
D gene: TRBD2
V gene: TRBV27

CDR3 protein: CAISSSGSQNEQYF
CDR3 length: 14
D gene: TRBD2
V gene: TRBV10-3

CDR3 protein: CAISEGEDYGYTF
CDR3 length: 13
D gene: -
V gene: TRBV10-3

CDR3 protein: CSGLMRDSYEQYF
CDR3 length: 13
D gene: -
V gene: TRBV29-1

CDR3 protein: CAISGNRENQPQHF
CDR3 length: 14
D gene: -
V gene: TRBV10-3